The rows below give T cell receptor beta chains drawn from one sample of a study of blood T cell repertoires in COVID-19. Some clones are missing from TCRdb's copy, which holds only in-frame ones; the method was immunoSEQ multiplex PCR. The sample yields 300,000 to 450,000 clones, 70% to 90% seen once. The source material was peripheral blood. The receptors originated from a woman aged 30 to 39 with COVID-19, enrolled during active disease. The CDR3 runs from the conserved cysteine through the conserved F or W. The D gene is left open where the match is weak. Clone size appears in some rows only: once, few, many, or a class for an expanded clone.

>TRBV2|TRBD1|NA|TRBJ2-7
CASSGNRGLDEQYF
TGTGCCAGCAGTGGTAACAGGGGTTTGGACGAGCAGTACTTC
>TRBV9|TRBD1|NA|TRBJ1-1
CASGELGQGAFF
TGTGCCAGCGGGGAATTGGGACAGGGAGCTTTCTTT
>TRBV9|NA|NA|TRBJ2-3
CASSPSAGSTDTQYF
TGTGCCAGCAGCCCATCGGCAGGTAGCACAGATACGCAGTATTTT
>TRBV28|TRBD1|NA|TRBJ1-1
CASSPHRDRATEAFF
TGTGCCAGCAGTCCCCACCGGGACAGGGCGACTGAAGCTTTCTTT
>TRBV6-5|NA|NA|TRBJ2-2
CASRSTGELFF
TGTGCCAGCAGGTCAACCGGGGAGCTGTTTTTT
>TRBV7-9|TRBD2|few|TRBJ2-1
CASSPLAGGNYNEQFF
TGTGCCAGCAGCCCCCTAGCGGGAGGGAATTACAATGAGCAGTTCTTC
>TRBV7-2|TRBD2|NA|TRBJ2-7
CASSERGLTYEQYF
TGTGCCAGCAGCGAGCGGGGACTCACCTACGAGCAGTACTTC
>TRBV19|NA|NA|TRBJ2-5
CASSMGGASGQETQYF
TGTGCCAGTAGTATGGGGGGGGCTAGCGGCCAAGAGACCCAGTACTTC
>TRBV7-9|TRBD2|NA|TRBJ2-1
CASSPGLAAYNEQFF
TGTGCCAGCAGCCCCGGACTAGCGGCCTACAATGAGCAGTTCTTC
>TRBV13|TRBD1|NA|TRBJ1-6
CASSLRTGFYNSPLHF
TGTGCCAGCAGCCTCAGGACAGGCTTCTATAATTCACCCCTCCACTTT
>TRBV7-6|NA|NA|TRBJ1-1
CASSPSPTVNTEAFF
TGTGCCAGCAGTCCAAGCCCGACAGTGAACACTGAAGCTTTCTTT
>TRBV29-1|NA|NA|TRBJ2-7
CSVEEASSSYEQYF
TGCAGCGTTGAAGAAGCGTCAAGCTCCTACGAGCAGTACTTC
>TRBV20-1|NA|NA|TRBJ2-3
CSARAGDTQYF
TGCAGTGCTAGAGCCGGAGATACGCAGTATTTT
>TRBV5-6|NA|NA|TRBJ1-2
CASSFIDSRDYGYTF
TGTGCCAGCAGCTTTATTGACAGCCGTGATTATGGCTACACCTTC
>TRBV9|NA|NA|TRBJ2-2
CASSVGLTANTGELFF
TGTGCCAGCAGCGTAGGGTTGACTGCGAACACCGGGGAGCTGTTTTTT
>TRBV11-2|TRBD1|NA|TRBJ1-1
CASSSDRDTEAFF
TGTGCCAGCAGCTCCGACAGGGACACTGAAGCTTTCTTT
>TRBV9|TRBD1|NA|TRBJ1-2
CASSVAGGANYGYTF
TGTGCCAGCAGCGTAGCAGGGGGCGCTAATTATGGCTACACCTTC
>TRBV7-2|TRBD1|NA|TRBJ2-5
CASSLGDRGRTQYF
TGTGCCAGCAGCTTGGGGGACAGGGGTCGGACCCAGTACTTC
>TRBV24-1|NA|NA|TRBJ2-1
CATSPSVFNEQFF
TGTGCCACCAGTCCGTCCGTTTTCAATGAGCAGTTCTTC
>TRBV4-1|TRBD2|NA|TRBJ2-7
CASSQDPAGVGAYSSYEQYF
TGCGCCAGCAGCCAAGACCCAGCGGGGGTCGGAGCGTATAGCTCCTACGAGCAGTACTTC
>TRBV10-3|NA|NA|TRBJ1-6
CAIKGGESSYNSPLHF
TGTGCCATCAAGGGGGGGGAGAGCTCCTATAATTCACCCCTCCACTTT
>TRBV19|TRBD1|NA|TRBJ2-5
CASSRQGAGETQYF
TGTGCCAGTAGTCGACAGGGGGCAGGTGAGACCCAGTACTTC
>TRBV7-6|NA|once|TRBJ1-2
CASSYPGGAGGYTF
TGTGCCAGCAGCTACCCGGGGGGGGCGGGAGGCTACACCTTC
>TRBV9|NA|NA|TRBJ1-2
CASSPLPARGHGYTF
TGTGCCAGCAGCCCCCTGCCGGCCAGGGGTCATGGCTACACCTTC
>TRBV28|TRBD1|NA|TRBJ1-3
CASSLSEGAGNTIYF
TGTGCCAGCAGTTTATCGGAGGGGGCCGGAAACACCATATATTTT